This T cell receptor beta chain was captured by sequencing in a study of STAT5B mutations in CD4+ large granular lymphocyte leukemia. Clones were sequenced by immunoSEQ multiplex PCR, and TCRdb holds only the in-frame ones, with some missing. The sample yields approximately 25,000 clones, 74% seen once. Turning to this clone: Other DNA sequences within the sample encode an identical CDR3.

With 6 bases removed from V and 7 bases from J, the gap between germline ends came to 16 bases. CDR1 and CDR2 (germline): MNHEY, SMNVEV (reference sequence). CDR3 length: 14 residues. The origin of this receptor is a human donor in good health. The sequencing input was CD4+ T cells from blood buffy coats. The chain has TRBV27 and TRBJ1-5, with D tentatively TRBD1 (6 bases). In nucleotides, the CDR3 is TGTGCCAGCAGCCTAAGGGGGGAGGGACAGCCCCAGCATTTT. It encodes CASSLRGEGQPQHF.